This T cell receptor (beta chain) was profiled in a study of cytomegalovirus exposure and HLA in healthy donors. The PCR ran on 60 Vbeta and 13 Jbeta primers. TCRdb's copy holds only in-frame clones and misses some; the assay was immunoSEQ multiplex PCR. The profile covers 150,000 to 200,000 clones, with about 80% appearing a single time and 0.69% taken by the ten largest. In germline, CDR1 is SGDLS, CDR2 YYNGEE. The CDR3 is 16 amino acids. V lost 4 bases, J lost 7 bases, and 21 bases lay in between. This chain joins TRBV9 and TRBJ2-1, with TRBD1 as a possible D gene (5 bases). The source is a woman aged 40 to 50 in good health and CMV-seronegative. Sequenced: PBMCs. DNA for the CDR3: TGTGCCAGCAGCCCCCTAGGGCAGGGTTCGAATAATGAGCAGTTCTTC. As protein: CASSPLGQGSNNEQFF. Filled out from reference TRBV9 and TRBJ2-1, the complete variable domain reads DSGVTQTPKHLITATGQRVTLRCSPRSGDLSVYWYQQSLDQGLQFLIQYYNGEERAKGNILERFSAQQFPDLHSELNLSSLELGDSALYFCASSPLGQGSNNEQFFGPGTRLTVL.